The 19 T cell receptor beta chains reported below all come from one sample, sequenced in a study of T cell responses to AZD1222 COVID-19 vaccine. Some clones are missing from TCRdb's copy, which holds only in-frame ones; the method was immunoSEQ multiplex PCR. The table has some 100,000 clones, over 80% seen once. The material was peripheral blood, obtained on day 0 of AZD1222 vaccination. All receptors come from an adult in good health.

In the case of this clone: The sample contains more than one DNA sequence encoding this CDR3. V and J are TRBV7-9 and TRBJ2-7; D unclear. V was clipped by 5 bases and J by 3 bases, with 5 bases between them. Germline CDR1 is SEHNR and CDR2 is FQNEAQ (reference sequence). The CDR3 is 11 residues long. CDR3 DNA: TGTGCCAGCAGCACAAGCTACGAGCAGTACTTC. It yields the protein CASSTSYEQYF.

The chain joins TRBV18 to TRBJ1-2; D not certain. V was pared by 3 bases and J by 1 base, with 15 bases between. CDR1 is KGHSH, CDR2 LQKENI, per germline. The CDR3 length is 16 residues. CDR3 amino acids: CASSPLGLPFNYGYTF. Here the CDR3 DNA reads TGTGCCAGCTCACCGTTAGGCCTTCCCTTTAACTATGGCTACACCTTC.

This clone was recorded only once. The CDR3 DNA is TGTGCCAGTAGTATGGCAGGCTACTATGGCTACACCTTC. This translates into CASSMAGYYGYTF. V gene TRBV19 combines with J gene TRBJ1-2; D remains ambiguous. V was pared by 3 bases and J by 3 bases, with 8 bases between. Looked up from germline, CDR1 is LNHDA and CDR2 is SQIVND (reference sequence). The CDR3 loop spans 13 amino acids.

The rearrangement links TRBV15 to TRBJ1-1; 8 bases line up with TRBD1. Trimming at V came to 5 bases and at J to 10 bases, leaving 12 bases not matched to a gene. This CDR3 spans 14 amino acids. In germline, CDR1 is LNHNV, CDR2 YYDKDF (reference sequence). For the CDR3, the DNA is TGTGCCACCAGCTCCGGGACAGGCGTTTGGGGAGCTTTCTTT. Translated, it gives CATSSGTGVWGAFF.

The chain links TRBV12-3 or TRBV12-4 to TRBJ2-7, with 11 bases fitting TRBD2. There are 13 residues in the CDR3. V lost 8 bases, J lost 4 bases, and 4 bases stayed unmatched. The CDR3 loop reads CASGTSGLYEQYF. CDR3 coding DNA: TGTGCCAGCGGGACTAGCGGTCTGTACGAGCAGTACTTC.

The chain couples TRBV11-3 to TRBJ2-1; 9 bases match TRBD2. There are 17 residues in the CDR3. The V segment lost 1 base and the J segment 3 bases; nucleotides outside the gene matches: 7. Looked up from germline, CDR1 is SGHNT and CDR2 is YENEEA. The CDR3 coding sequence is TGTGCCAGCAGCTTAGCGCCTAGCGGGGACCTCTACAATGAGCAGTTCTTC. Protein: CASSLAPSGDLYNEQFF.

The table lists this clone with a few counts. The V gene is TRBV2, the J gene TRBJ1-2; unclear D gene. The germline V and J ends were trimmed by 8 bases and 0 bases, with 10 bases remaining between them. Germline V gives CDR1 SNHLY, CDR2 FYNNEI. CDR3 size: 13 residues. The CDR3 sequence is CASLRDANYGYTF. CDR3 nucleotides: TGTGCCAGCCTCAGAGACGCTAACTATGGCTACACCTTC.

V is TRBV19 and J is TRBJ2-2; 8 bases align to TRBD2. The CDR3 is 14 amino acids. Per germline, CDR1 LNHDA and CDR2 SQIVND (reference sequence). The V segment lost 7 bases and the J segment 4 bases; nucleotides outside the gene matches: 5. CDR3 DNA: TGTGCCAGTACGGACGGGGGGGGCACCGGGGAGCTGTTTTTT. It encodes CASTDGGGTGELFF.

CDR3 region: CASSYGQVSYEQYF. The CDR3 DNA follows: TGTGCCAGCAGTTACGGACAGGTTTCCTACGAGCAGTACTTC. This chain connects TRBV6-5 to TRBJ2-7, with 7 bases that match TRBD1. Germline lookup yields CDR1 MNHEY and CDR2 SVGAGI. V dropped 2 bases and J dropped 1; count of bases not matched to a gene: 2. There are 14 residues in the CDR3.

The V call is TRBV6-2 or TRBV6-3, the J call TRBJ1-6; D gene unclear. This CDR3 is built from 13 residues. V lost 2 bases, J lost 7 bases, and 6 bases lay in between. The germline V gene encodes CDR1 MNHEY and CDR2 SVGEGT. The CDR3 loop reads CASSYARNSPLHF. The CDR3, as DNA: TGTGCCAGCAGTTACGCCAGGAATTCACCCCTCCACTTT.

This chain joins TRBV5-5 and TRBJ2-7; D call uncertain. CDR1 SGHKS and CDR2 YYEKEE come from the germline V gene (reference sequence). The germline V and J ends were trimmed by 6 bases and 3 bases, with 19 bases remaining between them. The CDR3 covers 15 residues. DNA of the CDR3: TGTGCCAGCACCCTCCGGCAGCCTGGGGTCTACGAGCAGTACTTC. This encodes CASTLRQPGVYEQYF.

V usage is TRBV19 and J usage is TRBJ1-2; D is undetermined. The CDR3 consists of 11 residues. Germline CDR1 LNHDA, CDR2 SQIVND (reference sequence). The V and J ends lost 5 bases and 5 bases respectively, with 6 bases between them. The CDR3 region has the DNA TGTGCCAGTAGTGAGGAGTATGGCTACACCTTC. Translated, it gives CASSEEYGYTF.

This sequence joins TRBV12-5 and TRBJ2-3; D tentatively reads TRBD1 or TRBD2 (5 bases each). V was shortened by 9 bases and J by 7 bases, with 17 bases between the two germline ends. The germline gives CDR1 LGHNT, CDR2 FRNRAP. The CDR3 is made up of 13 amino acids. The CDR3 loop is CASVPGWGNTQYF. CDR3 DNA sequence: TGTGCTAGCGTGCCTGGGTGGGGGAATACGCAGTATTTT.

V gene TRBV6-5 combines with J gene TRBJ2-1, with 13 nucleotides matching TRBD2. Germline V gene lookup returns CDR1 MNHEY and CDR2 SVGAGI. The CDR3 has 16 amino acids. Trimming removed 4 bases from V and 10 bases from J; junction bases left unmatched: 10. The CDR3: CASSFSGTSGTLEQFF. In DNA, the CDR3 is TGTGCCAGCAGTTTTTCCGGGACTAGCGGGACATTGGAGCAGTTCTTC.

This chain connects TRBV5-5 to TRBJ1-3; 9 nucleotides line up with TRBD1. The germline V gene has CDR1 SGHKS and CDR2 YYEKEE (reference sequence). This CDR3 is 18 amino acids long. The junction had 12 bases not matched to a gene; V was cut back by 1 base and J by 4 bases. The CDR3 loop reads CASSLRYRDRVAGNTIYF. As DNA, the CDR3 is TGTGCCAGCAGCTTGAGGTACAGGGACAGGGTGGCGGGAAACACCATATATTTT.

The gene calls are TRBV2 and TRBJ1-5, with 8 bases aligning to TRBD1. The CDR3 covers 15 residues. CDR1 and CDR2 from the germline V gene are SNHLY and FYNNEI. J lost 3 bases, V lost 4 bases, and 5 bases had no gene match. CDR3 residues: CASSVWTGPNQPQHF. CDR3 in DNA: TGTGCCAGCAGTGTTTGGACAGGGCCCAATCAGCCCCAGCATTTT.

As concerns this clone: The identical CDR3 is also encoded by other nucleotide sequences in the sample. The chain combines TRBV18 with TRBJ1-2; 10 positions match TRBD1. The CDR3 totals 14 residues. Germline V gene lookup returns CDR1 KGHSH and CDR2 LQKENI. V lost 6 bases to trimming and J lost 3 bases; unmatched junction nucleotides: 4. In nucleotides, the CDR3 is TGTGCCAGCTCTCCCGGGACAGGGGACTATGGCTACACCTTC. Translation gives CASSPGTGDYGYTF.

The rearrangement joins TRBV7-6 to TRBJ1-1, with D possibly matching TRBD1 (5 bases). Germline V gene lookup returns CDR1 SGHVS and CDR2 FNYEAQ. V lost 4 bases to trimming and J lost 1 base, with 7 bases between them. The CDR3 consists of 13 residues. The CDR3 is CASSSGQNTEAFF. The CDR3 DNA reads TGTGCCAGCAGCTCCGGACAGAACACTGAAGCTTTCTTT.

The chain combines TRBV27 with TRBJ1-1; D is perhaps TRBD1 (5 bases). Trimming pared 7 bases from V and 3 bases from J, leaving 18 bases between. This CDR3 region has 15 residues. Looked up from germline, CDR1 is MNHEY and CDR2 is SMNVEV (reference sequence). The CDR3 is CASNDRLGGDTEAFF. CDR3 in DNA: TGTGCCAGCAACGATAGACTGGGAGGGGACACTGAAGCTTTCTTT.